Here is one TCR beta chain with its context. This specimen comes from a study of blood T cell repertoires in COVID-19. On the study more broadly: The origin of the acute and convalescent COVID-19 samples was the United States, Italy and Spain. PBMCs, B-cell-depleted T cells, or T cells were the source of the cDNA or gDNA that made up the material.

Per the study methods: Counts of nucleated cells, estimated from reference gene primer amplification, were obtained. Assay used: immunoSEQ multiplex PCR; TCRdb lists only in-frame clones, some missing. The V and J calls and the clone size are those of that table, but D and trimming were determined from the DNA. Here the sample spans roughly 250,000 clones, 65% to 90% being singletons. This CDR3 has 15 residues. The germline V gene encodes CDR1 LGHNA and CDR2 YNFKEQ. V was shortened by 1 base and J by 2 bases, with 10 bases between the two germline ends. This chain uses TRBV4-2 with TRBJ2-3; D gene ambiguous. Material: peripheral blood. This receptor was identified in a woman aged 70-85 years with acute or convalescent COVID-19. CDR3 in amino acids: CASSQVTGPTDTQYF. The CDR3 DNA is TGTGCCAGCAGCCAAGTGACGGGTCCCACAGATACGCAGTATTTT.